The present T cell receptor (beta chain) was sequenced within a study of shared clonotypes between healthy human individuals. Germline V gives CDR1 PRHDT, CDR2 FYEKMQ (reference sequence). V dropped 6 bases and J dropped 7 bases, with 12 bases sitting between them. The CDR3 has 12 residues. Per the study methods: Owing to the provision of junction-only sequences devoid of quality scores by immunoSEQ, filtering differed. Only in-frame clones appear in the TCRdb table, and some are missing; sequencing was by immunoSEQ multiplex PCR. V, J and clone size are those of that table, while D and trimming were read from the DNA. The sample lists approximately 2.5 million clones, 90% to 95% seen once, with roughly 0.15% in the top ten.

This receptor was obtained from a man aged 18 to 29 in good health. Material: naive CD4+ T cells sorted from blood. The subset is: CD45RA+ positively selected. The V and J genes are TRBV13 and TRBJ2-5; D tentatively reads TRBD1 or TRBD2 (5 bases each). CDR3 amino acids: CASSDRGGTQYF. In nucleotides, the CDR3 is TGTGCCAGCAGTGACCGGGGCGGGACCCAGTACTTC.